This is a list of T cell receptor beta chains from one sample in a study of cytomegalovirus exposure and HLA in healthy donors. Profiled with immunoSEQ multiplex PCR; TCRdb holds only in-frame clones, not every one. The sample yields some 200,000 clones, nearly 80% seen once. Sample: PBMCs. The receptors originated from a female donor in good health and CMV-seronegative. Each CDR3 is given without its conserved first and last residue. Fields, in order: V gene, J gene, CDR3 protein.

v_gene: TRBV10-3
j_gene: TRBJ1-1
CDR3aa: AISPGQGANTEAF

v_gene: TRBV6-1
j_gene: TRBJ1-2
CDR3aa: ASIPGTGGGYGYT

v_gene: TRBV29-1
j_gene: TRBJ1-5
CDR3aa: SVATGLSQPQH

v_gene: TRBV5-1
j_gene: TRBJ2-7
CDR3aa: ASSLGLPSDEQY

v_gene: TRBV5-4
j_gene: TRBJ2-2
CDR3aa: ASSLAGGLNTGELF

v_gene: TRBV5-1
j_gene: TRBJ2-5
CDR3aa: ASSLAGRSTQY

v_gene: TRBV19
j_gene: TRBJ1-1
CDR3aa: ASSIREDRANTEAF

v_gene: TRBV9
j_gene: TRBJ1-1
CDR3aa: ASTEWTREGNTEAF

v_gene: TRBV5-1
j_gene: TRBJ2-4
CDR3aa: ASSLSPSRTGVNIQY

v_gene: TRBV28
j_gene: TRBJ2-5
CDR3aa: ASSFGQGAEY

v_gene: TRBV5-1
j_gene: TRBJ1-1
CDR3aa: ASSLEGQGTEAF

v_gene: TRBV5-1
j_gene: TRBJ2-2
CDR3aa: ASSLDNANTGELF

v_gene: TRBV28
j_gene: TRBJ2-7
CDR3aa: ASSSAGAGVYEQY

v_gene: TRBV5-1
j_gene: TRBJ2-7
CDR3aa: ASSLATGGFYEQY

v_gene: TRBV2
j_gene: -
CDR3aa: ASSNRGYEQY

v_gene: TRBV7-9
j_gene: TRBJ2-7
CDR3aa: ASSLVGQGGEQY

v_gene: TRBV25-1
j_gene: TRBJ2-7
CDR3aa: ASSEIGQGLYEQY

v_gene: TRBV9
j_gene: TRBJ2-1
CDR3aa: ASSVDLAEYNEQF

v_gene: TRBV5-1
j_gene: TRBJ1-1
CDR3aa: ASREGASEAF

v_gene: TRBV7-3
j_gene: TRBJ2-1
CDR3aa: ASSLSSGGVEQF

v_gene: TRBV27
j_gene: TRBJ2-7
CDR3aa: ASSLGTSGSYEQY

v_gene: TRBV4-2
j_gene: TRBJ2-7
CDR3aa: ASSPLLAGGYEQY

v_gene: TRBV7-6
j_gene: TRBJ2-5
CDR3aa: ASSLGGTGDETQY

v_gene: TRBV5-1
j_gene: TRBJ2-7
CDR3aa: ASSLRQGVKNEQY

v_gene: TRBV28
j_gene: TRBJ2-7
CDR3aa: ASGIAGETDEQY

v_gene: TRBV5-4
j_gene: TRBJ2-7
CDR3aa: ASSRTGDLYEQY

v_gene: TRBV18
j_gene: TRBJ2-7
CDR3aa: ASSPGQGVYEQY

v_gene: TRBV29-1
j_gene: TRBJ2-5
CDR3aa: SVALQETQY

v_gene: TRBV4-2
j_gene: TRBJ2-3
CDR3aa: ASSQAKGKDTQY

v_gene: TRBV19
j_gene: TRBJ1-1
CDR3aa: ASSSRTGPENEAF

v_gene: TRBV7-9
j_gene: TRBJ2-1
CDR3aa: ASSLGRGAYNEQF